The TCR beta chain under discussion was sequenced for a study of blood T cell repertoires in COVID-19. Looking at the study overall: Samples representing acute and convalescent COVID-19 were sourced from the United States, Italy and Spain. Sample material is recorded as cDNA or gDNA derived from T cells, B-cell-depleted T cells, or PBMCs.

TCRdb keeps only in-frame clones here, not all; method: immunoSEQ multiplex PCR. This sample has over 200,000 clones, with 84% found just once. Germline CDR1 LNHNV, CDR2 YYDKDF (reference sequence). The ends were cut back, 0 bases at V and 9 bases at J, with 24 bases in the middle. The CDR3 consists of 18 residues. Enrolment of Seattle patients took place during active infection, and they were followed longitudinally. Material for sequencing was peripheral blood. This receptor was identified in a woman aged 80 or older with COVID-19, enrolled during active disease. The V gene is TRBV15, the J gene TRBJ2-1, with D perhaps matching TRBD2 (5 bases). The CDR3 loop is CATSRDLGAAGASFEQFF. In nucleotides, the CDR3 is TGTGCCACCAGCAGAGATTTGGGCGCCGCGGGTGCATCCTTTGAGCAGTTCTTC.